Below are 14 T cell receptor beta chains sequenced from a single sample in a study of CD8 T cells in Susac syndrome. With random hexamers, reverse transcription was performed on roughly 0.5 to 1 ug of RNA. MiXCR, run by TCRdb on the immunoSEQ multiplex PCR reads, gives a single entry per CDR3 protein. The sample yields about 150,000 distinct CDR3 sequences, roughly 94% seen once. Material for sequencing was CD8+ T cells from PBMCs. These receptors all stem from a human donor with multiple sclerosis.

The rearrangement links TRBV28 to TRBJ2-7; 7 nucleotides align to TRBD1. CDR1 and CDR2 (germline): MDHEN, SYDVKM. J lost 3 bases, V lost 6 bases, and 8 bases had no gene match. The CDR3 has 14 amino acids. The CDR3 DNA reads TGTGCCAGCAGCCCTGACAGGGTGATCTACGAGCAGTACTTC. Amino acid sequence: CASSPDRVIYEQYF. The variable domain in full, completed from reference TRBV28 and TRBJ2-7, reads DVKVTQSSRYLVKRTGEKVFLECVQDMDHENMFWYRQDPGLGLRLIYFSYDVKMKEKGDIPEGYSVSREKKERFSLILESASTNQTSMYLCASSPDRVIYEQYFGPGTRLTVT.

The chain couples TRBV24-1 to TRBJ2-7; D unresolved. V lost 4 bases, J lost 2 bases, and 11 bases lay in between. CDR1 and CDR2 (germline): KGHDR, SFDVKD. The CDR3 length is 14 residues. The CDR3 here is CATSDSDTAYEQYF. The CDR3 region has the DNA TGTGCCACCAGTGACTCCGACACAGCCTACGAGCAGTACTTC.

The chain uses TRBV29-1 and TRBJ2-7; 9 bases agree with TRBD1. This CDR3 comprises 14 residues. The V and J ends lost 5 bases and 3 bases, in that order; junction bases with no gene match: 8. The germline V gene has CDR1 SQVTM and CDR2 ANQGSEA. The CDR3: CSVLFMDRGYEQYF. The DNA for the CDR3 is TGCAGCGTTCTATTTATGGACAGGGGCTACGAGCAGTACTTC.

The table lists this clonotype with a count of one. This CDR3 reads CASSLEFRDHYEQYF. CDR3 nucleotides: TGTGCCAGCAGCTTAGAATTCCGGGATCACTACGAGCAGTACTTC. The chain employs TRBV11-2 and TRBJ2-7, with a tentative D call TRBD2 (5 bases). Between the trimmed V and J ends, which lost 0 bases and 3 bases, there was a span of 12 bases. CDR1 is SGHAT, CDR2 FQNNGV, per germline. The CDR3 spans 15 residues. The variable domain in full, with the rest retrieved from reference TRBV11-2 and TRBJ2-7, is EAGVAQSPRYKIIEKRQSVAFWCNPISGHATLYWYQQILGQGPKLLIQFQNNGVVDDSQLPKDRFSAERLKGVDSTLKIQPAKLEDSAVYLCASSLEFRDHYEQYFGPGTRLTVT.

This chain connects TRBV9 to TRBJ2-2, with D uncertain. This CDR3 region has 12 residues. Germline V lookup: CDR1 SGDLS, CDR2 YYNGEE. The V and J ends lost 1 base and 5 bases respectively, with 3 bases between them. The CDR3, as DNA: TGTGCCAGCAGCGTAAGGACCGGGGAGCTGTTTTTT. It encodes CASSVRTGELFF.

This chain uses TRBV20-1 with TRBJ2-1; the match to TRBD2 covers 8 bases. The CDR3 contains 18 residues. Germline V gene data show CDR1 as DFQATT and CDR2 as SNEGSKA (reference sequence). V was clipped by 0 bases and J by 7 bases; unmatched bases: 17. In nucleotides, the CDR3 is TGCAGTGCTAGAGATCAAGGTAGCGGGGCGGTCTACAAGAATGAGCAGTTCTTC. Its protein product is CSARDQGSGAVYKNEQFF.

This clonotype was detected many times. V and J are TRBV27 and TRBJ2-7, with 7 bases identical to TRBD1. The germline V gene encodes CDR1 MNHEY and CDR2 SMNVEV (reference sequence). This CDR3 contains 13 residues. After removal of 5 bases from V and 2 bases from J, the junction contained 3 bases not matched to a gene. The DNA of the CDR3 is TGTGCCAGCAGTCCCGGGACAGCCTACGAGCAGTACTTC. Translated, it gives CASSPGTAYEQYF.

In nucleotides, the CDR3 is TGCGCCAGCAGCCAACAACCGAGCTACGAGCAGTACTTC. Amino acid sequence: CASSQQPSYEQYF. This chain connects TRBV4-1 to TRBJ2-7; D not certain. Trimming left V 2 bases short and J 3 bases short, with 8 bases between. Germline-derived CDR1 and CDR2 are MGHRA and YSYEKL. The CDR3 covers 13 residues.

The chain joins TRBV2 to TRBJ2-4; D is ambiguous. This CDR3 spans 13 amino acids. Trimming stripped 4 bases from V and 5 bases from J, with 9 bases between. CDR1 is SNHLY and CDR2 is FYNNEI in the germline V gene. This CDR3 reads CASSANSENIQYF. Here the CDR3 DNA reads TGTGCCAGCAGTGCCAATTCGGAAAACATTCAGTACTTC.

The chain recombines TRBV24-1 with TRBJ2-7, with a tentative D call TRBD2 (6 bases). CDR3 size: 14 residues. From germline, CDR1 is KGHDR and CDR2 SFDVKD. V lost 5 bases, J lost 0 bases, and 10 bases lay in between. The CDR3, as DNA: TGTGCCACCAGTGTGCAGGGACTCTCCTACGAGCAGTACTTC. Protein product: CATSVQGLSYEQYF.

This chain joins TRBV7-2 and TRBJ2-7; D uncertain. The CDR3 has 13 amino acids. CDR1 and CDR2 (germline): SGHTA, FQGNSA. The V end lost 5 bases, the J end lost 2 bases, and 10 bases lay between the germline ends. DNA for the CDR3: TGTGCCAGCAGCCCCCTGGGCCCCTACGAGCAGTACTTC. This gives the protein CASSPLGPYEQYF.

The chain carries TRBV29-1 and TRBJ2-1; weak D call: TRBD2 (7 bases). The CDR3 consists of 14 residues. The germline V and J ends were trimmed by 2 bases and 4 bases, with 12 bases remaining between them. Germline V lookup: CDR1 SQVTM, CDR2 ANQGSEA. The CDR3 DNA is TGCAGCGTTGAAAAGGGGGGGGTTTACAATGAGCAGTTCTTC. It encodes CSVEKGGVYNEQFF.

The gene calls are TRBV29-1 and TRBJ2-7; 7 nucleotides line up with TRBD1. This CDR3 has 13 amino acids. V lost 5 bases to trimming and J lost 0 bases; unmatched junction nucleotides: 4. Germline V lookup: CDR1 SQVTM, CDR2 ANQGSEA. In DNA, the CDR3 is TGCAGCGTTCCGGGACAGACCTCCTACGAGCAGTACTTC. Protein: CSVPGQTSYEQYF.

The gene calls are TRBV14 and TRBJ2-7; D is uncertain. The germline V gene encodes CDR1 SGHDN and CDR2 FVKESK. The CDR3 is made up of 14 amino acids. The V and J ends lost 4 bases and 6 bases respectively, with 16 bases between them. In DNA, the CDR3 is TGTGCCAGCAGCCTAAGTGCCAAGGTTCGCGAGCAGTACTTC. This translates into CASSLSAKVREQYF.